A single sample gave rise to the 9 T cell receptor beta chains below, sequenced in a study of T cells after yellow fever vaccination. TCRdb analysed the 5' RACE reads with MiXCR anew, one entry per CDR3 protein. The sample yields some 300,000 distinct CDR3 sequences, around 10% seen once. Sequenced here: CD4+ T cells sorted from PBMCs, sampled 45 days after the yellow fever booster vaccination. The receptors here all came from a man younger than 30 who received the YFV17D yellow fever vaccine.

This clonotype turned up a few times. The germline gene is not matched at one end of the junction; a read error may be the cause. The rearrangement links TRBV6-5 to TRBJ2-5; 8 nucleotides align to TRBD2. This CDR3 is built from 11 residues. Germline-derived CDR1 and CDR2 are MNHEY and SVGAGI. The CDR3 bases are TGTGCTGCCGGGGGGGAAGAGGCCCAGTACTTC. Amino acid sequence: CAAGGEEAQYF.

This clonotype has only a few counts. Germline is not matched at one junction end, which may reflect a read error. The gene calls are TRBV6-1 and TRBJ1-5; D call uncertain. This CDR3 region has 11 residues. The V gene's germline CDR1 is MNHNS and CDR2 SASEGT. As DNA, the CDR3 is TGTGCCAGCAGTGAAGACTTGAGGGAAACATTT. Residues: CASSEDLRETF.

The rearrangement joins TRBV13 to TRBJ2-7; D is possibly TRBD1 or TRBD2 (5 bases each). This CDR3 region has 9 residues. The germline gives CDR1 PRHDT, CDR2 FYEKMQ (reference sequence). CDR3 amino acids: CASPGTGVV. The CDR3 DNA is TGTGCCAGCCCCGGGACCGGGGTTGTC.

This clonotype has a handful of counts. The chain couples TRBV5-1 to TRBJ2-2, with 13 bases that match TRBD2. Germline V lookup: CDR1 SGHRS, CDR2 YFSETQ. The CDR3 totals 17 residues. V trimming: 6 bases; J trimming: 2 bases; junction bases outside the gene matches: 7. For the CDR3, the DNA is TGCGCCAGCACCTCGGGACTAGCGGGGCCTAACACCGGGGAGCTGTTTTTT. It yields the protein CASTSGLAGPNTGELFF.

The chain employs TRBV6-5 and TRBJ1-1; possible D gene TRBD1, 5 bases. The CDR3 has 13 residues. The germline V and J ends were trimmed by 0 bases and 11 bases, with 13 bases remaining between them. Looked up from germline, CDR1 is MNHEY and CDR2 is SVGAGI. CDR3: CASSYSYQTVAFF. The DNA for the CDR3 is TGTGCCAGCAGTTACTCTTATCAGACAGTGGCTTTCTTT.

This clonotype has a handful of counts. The V gene is TRBV28, the J gene TRBJ1-2; 7 nucleotides align to TRBD1. Germline V gene sequence: CDR1 MDHEN, CDR2 SYDVKM. The V gene end was trimmed by 3 bases and the J gene end by 4 bases; junction bases not matched to a gene: 11. This CDR3 comprises 16 residues. CDR3 in DNA: TGTGCCAGCAGTTTGTCGGGACAGACTTTTGGCTATGGCTACACCTTC. It yields the protein CASSLSGQTFGYGYTF.

The rearrangement uses TRBV2 and TRBJ1-5; D unclear. V lost 6 bases and J lost 3, with 12 bases in between. The CDR3 covers 14 residues. Germline V gene lookup returns CDR1 SNHLY and CDR2 FYNNEI. In nucleotides, the CDR3 is TGTGCCAGCAGCCCTTTTATGAACAATCAGCCCCAGCATTTT. Translating it yields CASSPFMNNQPQHF.

The chain uses TRBV7-9 and TRBJ2-1; no firm D call. The V gene's germline CDR1 is SEHNR and CDR2 FQNEAQ (reference sequence). V was trimmed by 5 bases and J by 4 bases, leaving 12 bases between them. The CDR3 contains 14 residues. The CDR3 loop reads CASSRVTEYNEQFF. CDR3 sequence (DNA): TGTGCCAGCAGCCGCGTTACAGAATACAATGAGCAGTTCTTC.

This clonotype occurred a few times. A junction end diverges from the germline sequence, so it may reflect a read error. The chain has TRBV7-7 and TRBJ2-2, with a tentative D call TRBD2 (6 bases). Per the germline V gene, CDR1 is SSHAT and CDR2 is FNYEAQ (reference sequence). The CDR3 sequence is 16 residues long. The DNA of the CDR3 is TGTGCTAGCAGCTTAGTACCGGGAGACAACACCGGGGAGCTGTTTTTT. Translated: CASSLVPGDNTGELFF.